The entry that follows covers one TCR beta chain sequence. Its antigen remains unidentified. Reanalyzing the 5' RACE reads, TCRdb keeps one entry per CDR3 protein, without DNA. The listing records 300,000 to 350,000 distinct CDR3 sequences. After skipping T cell sorting, the authors isolated total RNA from whole blood. Per germline, CDR1 KGHDR and CDR2 SFDVKD. The CDR3 loop spans 14 amino acids. This record comes from a study of monozygotic twins with inflammatory bowel disease. Study-level findings and limits: Especially with disease activity, IBD patients shared fewer clonotypes with others than healthy twins did.

The sample consisted of blood. This sequence joins TRBV24-1 and TRBJ1-2; the D gene TCRdb calls, TRBD1, cannot be checked with no DNA. The sequence was collected from a human donor with ulcerative colitis or Crohn's disease, or a healthy co-twin of an affected twin (not recorded which). The CDR3 loop is CATSDGNRAYGYTF.